What follows is one T cell receptor beta chain and its context. Its antigen is unidentified. The repertoire was sequenced with immunoSEQ multiplex PCR; TCRdb's copy has only in-frame clones and lacks some. The sample yields under 100,000 clones, 80% to 90% seen once. This entry belongs to a study of OX40 agonist ivuxolimab in advanced cancers. Whole-study context: Ivuxolimab, an antibody that agonizes OX40 (CD134), was administered to the patients.

Study outcomes and limitations: Partial responders at 0.1-3.0 mg/kg showed near-lowest clonal expansion. Some of the nonresponding patients also showed low levels of normalized T-cell clonal expansion. The CD4+ and CD8+ T cells in the blood had expanded clonally by week 6 at 0.1 to 3.0 mg/kg.

Trimming shortened V by 5 bases and J by 8 bases, and 13 bases separated the two germline ends. Germline-derived CDR1 and CDR2 are SEHNR and FQNEAQ (reference sequence). The CDR3 consists of 13 residues. Sequenced here: CD4+ or CD8+ T cells sorted from blood, sampled in a trial of the OX40 agonist ivuxolimab. The V gene is TRBV7-9, the J gene TRBJ2-1; D not certain. The TCR was taken from an adult with an advanced solid tumor such as melanoma, head and neck, liver or kidney cancer. CDR3 sequence: CASSPRAVDEQFF. CDR3 in DNA: TGTGCCAGCAGCCCCCGGGCCGTGGATGAGCAGTTCTTC.